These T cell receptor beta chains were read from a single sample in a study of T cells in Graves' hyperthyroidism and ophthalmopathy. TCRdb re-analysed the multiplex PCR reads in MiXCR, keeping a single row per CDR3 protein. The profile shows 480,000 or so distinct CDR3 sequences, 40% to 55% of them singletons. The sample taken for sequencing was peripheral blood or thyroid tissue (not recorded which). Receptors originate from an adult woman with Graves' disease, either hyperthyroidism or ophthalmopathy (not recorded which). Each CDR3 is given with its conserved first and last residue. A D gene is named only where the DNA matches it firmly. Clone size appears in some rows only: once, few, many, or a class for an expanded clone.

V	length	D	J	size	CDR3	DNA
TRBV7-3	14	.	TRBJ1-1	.	CASARNGGNTEAFF	TGTGCCAGCGCCCGTAACGGGGGCAACACTGAAGCTTTCTTT
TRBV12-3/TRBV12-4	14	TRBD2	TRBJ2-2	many	CASNPGLAQEELFF	TGTGCCAGCAATCCTGGACTAGCACAGGAGGAGCTGTTTTTT
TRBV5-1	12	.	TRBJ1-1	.	CASSTPSSEAFF	TGCGCCAGCAGCACCCCATCCTCTGAAGCTTTCTTT
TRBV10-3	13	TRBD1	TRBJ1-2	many	CAISPGTDYGYTF	TGTGCCATCAGCCCCGGGACAGACTATGGCTACACCTTC
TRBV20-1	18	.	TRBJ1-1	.	CSARDLALSNRVGTEAFF	TGCAGTGCTAGAGATTTGGCCCTTAGTAACAGGGTAGGGACTGAAGCTTTCTTT
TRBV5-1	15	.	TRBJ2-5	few	CASSPSSARGETQYF	TGCGCCAGCAGCCCTTCTAGCGCGAGAGGGGAGACCCAGTACTTC
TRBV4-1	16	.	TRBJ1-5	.	CASSQMGLNSNQPQHF	TGCGCCAGCAGCCAGATGGGACTCAATAGCAATCAGCCCCAGCATTTT
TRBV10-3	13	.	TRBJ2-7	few	CAISESREYEQYF	TGTGCCATCAGTGAGTCAAGGGAATACGAGCAGTACTTC
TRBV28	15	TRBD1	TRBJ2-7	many	CASRHPGQGAWEQYF	TGTGCCAGCAGACACCCGGGACAGGGGGCATGGGAGCAGTACTTC
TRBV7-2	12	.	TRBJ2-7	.	CASSQGSDEQYF	TGTGCCAGCAGCCAGGGTTCTGACGAGCAGTACTTC
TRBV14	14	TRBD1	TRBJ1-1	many	CASSQAAGGTEAFF	TGTGCCAGCAGCCAAGCTGCAGGGGGCACTGAAGCTTTCTTT
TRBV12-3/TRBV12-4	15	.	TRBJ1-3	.	CASRKTADSGNTIYF	TGTGCCAGCCGAAAGACAGCCGACTCTGGAAACACCATATATTTT
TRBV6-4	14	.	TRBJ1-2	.	CASSDAPGSGGYTF	TGTGCCAGCAGTGACGCCCCAGGGTCAGGAGGCTACACCTTC
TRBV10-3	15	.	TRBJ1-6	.	CAIRPGTNLESPLHF	TGTGCCATCAGACCGGGCACCAACTTGGAATCACCCCTCCACTTT
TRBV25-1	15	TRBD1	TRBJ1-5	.	CASTPTGVGYQPQHF	TGTGCCAGCACCCCCACAGGGGTGGGTTATCAACCCCAGCATTTT
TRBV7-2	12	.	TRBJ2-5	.	CASGGSNQPQYF	TGTGCCAGCGGGGGTTCAAATCAGCCCCAGTACTTC
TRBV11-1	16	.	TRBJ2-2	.	CASSPSLAANTGELFF	TGTGCCAGCAGCCCGTCGCTCGCGGCGAACACCGGGGAGCTGTTTTTT
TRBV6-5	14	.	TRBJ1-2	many	CASKVGSNYYGYTF	TGTGCCAGCAAAGTCGGGTCTAACTACTATGGCTACACCTTC
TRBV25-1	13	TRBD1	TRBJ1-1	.	CASIGTGVTEAFF	TGTGCCAGCATCGGGACAGGGGTAACTGAAGCTTTCTTT
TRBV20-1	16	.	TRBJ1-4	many	CSARGGRAPGNEKLFF	TGCAGTGCTAGAGGGGGAAGGGCGCCCGGAAATGAAAAACTGTTTTTT
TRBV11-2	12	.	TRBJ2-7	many	CASSLGGWEQYF	TGTGCCAGCAGCTTAGGGGGATGGGAGCAGTACTTC
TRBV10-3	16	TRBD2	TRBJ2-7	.	CAISGPEGGRLSEQYF	TGTGCCATCAGTGGACCGGAGGGAGGGCGGTTATCCGAGCAGTACTTC
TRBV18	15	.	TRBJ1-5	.	CASSTASSRNQPQHF	TGTGCCAGCTCAACAGCGAGTTCTCGCAATCAGCCCCAGCATTTT
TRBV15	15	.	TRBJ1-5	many	CATSRDLGAGQPQHF	TGTGCCACCAGCAGAGATTTGGGCGCGGGACAGCCCCAGCATTTT
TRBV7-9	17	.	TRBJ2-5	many	CASSLRGKKPYQETQYF	TGTGCCAGCAGCTTACGGGGTAAAAAACCGTACCAAGAGACCCAGTACTTC
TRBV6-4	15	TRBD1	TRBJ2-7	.	CASSDRDRVSYEQYF	TGTGCCAGCAGTGACCGGGACAGGGTCTCCTACGAGCAGTACTTC
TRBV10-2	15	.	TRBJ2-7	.	CASSLAPTGLFEQYF	TGCGCCAGCAGCTTGGCCCCAACAGGGTTGTTTGAGCAGTACTTC
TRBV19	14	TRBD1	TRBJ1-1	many	CASNLGQVNTEAFF	TGTGCCAGTAACCTAGGACAGGTGAACACTGAAGCTTTCTTT
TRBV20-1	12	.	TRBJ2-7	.	CSAKARAYEQYF	TGCAGTGCCAAGGCTAGGGCCTACGAGCAGTACTTC